This T cell receptor (beta chain) was found in a study of cytomegalovirus exposure and HLA in healthy donors (dated by TCRdb to the late 2010s). Some background on the complete study: An earlier analysis of approximately 550 of the donors reported approximately 300 Gb of sequence data and 100 million to 130 million unique TCR beta sequences from 150 million to 200 million T cells. Rather than using new phenotypic data, the later analysis identified candidate immune exposures from TCR beta sequences and from how often those sequences occurred across donors. Class I and class II HLA loci were covered by the typing at four-digit resolution. Among the approximately 400 genotyped donors, roughly 80% belonged to the genetic ancestry cluster associated with self-reported Caucasian donors. A later analysis re-examined previously published TCR beta repertoires from just over 650 donors and added high-resolution HLA genotyping to investigate patterns of TCR occurrence. The study was designed to test whether signatures of past pathogen exposure could be identified by cataloging public T cell receptors. In a later genetic analysis, genome-wide SNP genotypes for about 60% of the 666 donors were used, and that subset was treated as a discovery cohort. About five DR-DQ haplotypes were treated as single units for association and clustering because of strong linkage in the cohort. The study used immunosequencing to profile the T cell repertoires of approximately 650 subjects and linked those repertoires to cytomegalovirus serostatus. Alongside the repertoire data, information on donor age, sex, ethnicity and CMV serostatus was compiled. An earlier analysis of around 580 of the donors used high-throughput TCR beta sequencing to judge whether each TCR beta V gene segment behaved as functional or pseudogenic. On average, approximately 250,000 unique TCR beta nucleotide sequences were sequenced per donor among 398 genotyped donors of the cohort, with approximately 18% of those sequences being non-productive. The study combined high-throughput TCR immunosequencing, statistical association of individual TCRs with disease status, and machine learning to predict cytomegalovirus infection status. Roughly 300 gigabases of sequencing data and approximately 80 million unique TCR sequences were included in an early release covering roughly 700 HLA-typed donors. Typing coverage varied by locus: about 620-630 donors for A, B, C, DRB1 and DQB1; more than 500 for DQA1; about 600 for DPA1; 400 to 480 for DPB1. Along with the approximately 620-subject first cohort, a separate validation cohort of about 110 different subjects was used. Every repertoire in the discovery cohort had been generated on one and the same sequencing platform.

Library method: the immunoSEQ multiplex PCR assay. The multiplex PCR relied on a mix of 60 forward primers for TCR Vbeta segments and 13 reverse primers for TCR Jbeta segments. A multiplex PCR assay on genomic DNA amplified the CDR3 region of rearranged TCR beta genes. On the Illumina HiSeq System, the amplified TCR beta libraries were sequenced as 87-base-pair reads. In the source study's methods: A later analysis tallied 75 million to 85 million unique TCR beta chains across the 640 or so repertoires, and around 12 million of those chains were shared by two or more donors. A nearest-neighbor algorithm error-corrected the raw reads and collapsed the reads into unique sequences, merging closely related sequences to remove PCR and sequencing errors. To assign V, D and J gene segments, CDR3 sequences were aligned to IMGT reference sequences. For a sequence to be retained, at least a six-nucleotide match to both a V gene segment and a J gene segment was required. Rearrangements were classified as productive when the CDR3 lacked stop codons and remained in frame with V and J, and all other rearrangements were classified as non-productive. CDR3 was defined according to IMGT convention as the region running from the second conserved V-encoded cysteine to the conserved J-encoded phenylalanine. Sequences without an unambiguous match to a single V gene segment were excluded from the earlier analysis of 450 to 750 of the donors. In an earlier analysis of approximately 560 of the donors, a V segment was called functional when productive rearrangements were above 56.7%, and segregating when the standard deviation between donors exceeded 5%. A statistical classification framework was built for diagnosing cytomegalovirus status from the catalog of TCR beta chain sequences. V and J gene assignment, in a later analysis, came from comparing TCR nucleotide sequences with IMGT/GENE-DB human TR gene sequences. In a later analysis, CDR3 sequences and most-parsimonious VDJ recombination scenarios were assigned using the TCRdist pipeline. In a later analysis, every TCR beta chain was defined by the combination of its CDR3 amino acid sequence and its V-gene family, and reads without a unique V-gene family were dropped. In a later analysis, 450 to 600 highly shared, low-generation-probability nucleotide sequences were removed to address suspected cross-contamination and a sequencing artifact. In a later analysis, a clonal expansion index was calculated for each public chain from normalized within-repertoire ranks of inferred template counts. In a later analysis, generation probabilities were computed with a VDJ recombination model fitted to out-of-frame rearrangements, and the resulting probabilities were checked against IGoR. In a later analysis, TCR-TCR, TCR-HLA and TCR-CMV co-occurrence was scored with hypergeometric tests, and a repertoire-size bias correction was applied to TCR pairs. False discovery rates were estimated in a later analysis by permuting HLA or CMV assignments 20 times. A later analysis grouped co-occurring TCRs with DBSCAN, adding TCRdist sequence similarity when clustering within HLA-allele-positive subsets. Co-occurrence clustering excluded repertoires with fewer than 30,000 or more than 120,000 public chains, plus five with anomalous nucleotide sharing. Not all clones reach the TCRdb copy of this immuneACCESS table, which keeps in-frame sequences only. Checked studies attribute under half of the gap to unresolved V genes and leave the rest unexplained. V and J calls and clone size are given by that table; D and trimming were obtained from the DNA. Within this sample are under 100,000 clones, with roughly 80% of them counted one time only. 2.5% to 4% of the sample lies in the top ten.

Remarks on this clone: This clone's antigen is unknown. No base-level quality is on record; no much larger clone is a single base apart.

V and J lose 11 bases and 3 bases, and a span of 19 bases separates them. The CDR3 starts with the cysteine, ends with the phenylalanine, and has 14 residues. Only CDR3 DNA remains: 42 bases, in frame from the first base. Reading the germline V gene (reference sequence) gives CDR1 SEHNR and CDR2 FQNEAQ. In total, roughly 710 healthy bone marrow donors made up the cohort. All cohort members were sampled while nominally healthy, although unrecorded immune exposures were likely present. The donor tested CMV seronegative and was one of the 352 seronegative cohort members. Every donor gave a peripheral blood sample, and the peripheral blood mononuclear cells from that sample were used for TCR beta sequencing. The Qiagen DNeasy Blood Extraction Kit was used to extract genomic DNA from the blood cell samples. What the authors observed across the whole study: The study gave a list of some 150 TCR beta chains associated with cytomegalovirus. In a later analysis, TCR association rates were found to vary across HLA loci, with the most associated TCRs seen for DRB1 alleles and the fewest for HLA-C alleles. A later analysis associated 15,000 to 20,000 TCR beta sequences with specific HLA alleles at a false discovery rate of 0.05. A cluster of highly shared sequence variants was judged likely to be a technical artifact of the sequencing pipeline. A later genetic analysis associated a missense DCLRE1C variant with V-gene and J-gene trimming of TCR beta chains, and an independent cohort replicated the association. In a later analysis, most CMV-associated TCR beta chains were found to appear HLA-restricted, with HLA associations seemingly driven largely by CMV exposure. In an earlier analysis of 587 of the donors, most TCR beta V segments appeared in productive rearrangements about 90% or about 30% of the time, broadly matching IMGT annotations. In a later analysis, HLA-associated TCR beta chains showed more clonal expansion and lower generation probabilities than non-associated chains that were equally common. Linkage disequilibrium might explain the correlated functional status among segregating V segments, but an unknown experimental factor could not be ruled out. Fewer than 20 rarely observed V segments, including chromosome 9 orphons, were excluded from the earlier analysis of some 590 of the donors because counts were too low. Because the 87-base-pair reads could not distinguish some IMGT-functional V segments, including TRBV6-2 and TRBV6-3, those segments were excluded. Only TCR beta chains were sequenced in this cohort, and the absence of alpha or paired-chain data limited detectable features. When HLA alleles, especially DR and DQ, strongly co-occurred, attributing TCR associations to individual alleles was difficult. The authors suggested that the approach could potentially be extended to other disease states and immunological phenotypes. According to a later analysis, parvovirus B19, influenza, CMV and Epstein-Barr virus appeared linked to several top co-occurrence clusters. A further reported finding was that TCR beta sequences accurately predicted the HLA-A and HLA-B alleles for most subjects in the first cohort. Across donors, most TCR sequences were observed very rarely, whereas some public TCRs were present in many individuals. A few of the identified cytomegalovirus-associated TCR beta chains were confirmed in vitro to be specific for cytomegalovirus antigens. CMV serostatus was the only immune exposure information available for the cohort. HLA typing was unavailable for some donors at each locus, so association tests used only the typed subset. A later genetic analysis reported fewer N-insertions in productive TCRs among donors in an Asian-associated ancestry cluster than the roughly 720-donor mean. The presence/absence analyses assumed that sequencing depth was roughly uniform across donors, and that assumption may not be true. Cytomegalovirus status was reported to be diagnosed by the classifier with high specificity and sensitivity in both the original and validation cohorts.

The sequenced material came from PBMCs. This TCR derives from a man in his fifties or sixties in good health and CMV-seronegative. The chain was built from TRBV7-9 and TRBJ1-2; the D gene is unclear. Here the CDR3 is given as CAGNHPEVDYGYTF. The DNA reads TGTGCCGGCAACCACCCAGAGGTAGACTATGGCTACACCTTC.